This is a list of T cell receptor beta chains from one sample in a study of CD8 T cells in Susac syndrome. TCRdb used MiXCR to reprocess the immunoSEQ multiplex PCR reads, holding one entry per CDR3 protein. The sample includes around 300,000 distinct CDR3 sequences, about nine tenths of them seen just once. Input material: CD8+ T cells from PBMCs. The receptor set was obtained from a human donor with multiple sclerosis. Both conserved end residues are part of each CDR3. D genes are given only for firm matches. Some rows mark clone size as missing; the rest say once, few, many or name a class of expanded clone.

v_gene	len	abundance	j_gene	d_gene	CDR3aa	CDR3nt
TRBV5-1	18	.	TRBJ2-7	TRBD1	CASSLIANPGTGVYEQYF	TGCGCCAGCAGCTTGATAGCTAACCCCGGGACAGGGGTTTACGAGCAGTACTTC
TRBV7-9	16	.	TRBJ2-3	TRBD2	CASSLGERGLSDTQYF	TGTGCCAGCAGCTTAGGAGAGCGGGGGTTGTCAGATACGCAGTATTTT
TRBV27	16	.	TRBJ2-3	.	CASTSTGWRGTDTQYF	TGTGCCAGCACTAGCACTGGTTGGCGGGGTACAGATACGCAGTATTTT
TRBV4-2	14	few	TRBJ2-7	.	CASSQDLGDYEQYF	TGTGCCAGCAGCCAAGACCTGGGAGACTACGAGCAGTACTTC
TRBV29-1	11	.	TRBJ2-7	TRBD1	CSAQGSDQQYF	TGCAGCGCACAGGGGTCGGATCAGCAGTACTTC
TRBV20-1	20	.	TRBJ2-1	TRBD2	CSARDLRGRADGSVNNEQFF	TGCAGTGCTAGAGATCTGCGCGGGAGGGCCGATGGAAGTGTCAACAATGAGCAGTTCTTC
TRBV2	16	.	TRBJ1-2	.	CASSEPESDNNYGYTF	TGTGCCAGCAGTGAACCTGAGTCGGACAATAACTATGGCTACACCTTC
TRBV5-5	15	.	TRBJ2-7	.	CASSLGLGGSYEQYF	TGTGCCAGCAGCTTGGGGCTTGGCGGGTCCTACGAGCAGTACTTC
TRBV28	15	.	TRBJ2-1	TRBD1	CASVVGGTGSNEQFF	TGTGCCAGCGTCGTTGGGGGGACAGGGTCCAATGAGCAGTTCTTC
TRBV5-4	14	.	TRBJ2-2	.	CASSSEGLFGELFF	TGTGCCAGCAGCTCCGAGGGGCTTTTCGGGGAGCTGTTTTTT
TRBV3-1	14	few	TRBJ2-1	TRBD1	CATKRDRVYNEQFF	TGTGCCACAAAACGGGACAGGGTTTACAATGAGCAGTTCTTC
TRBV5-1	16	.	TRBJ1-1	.	CASSDWEGRGLTEAFF	TGCGCCAGCAGCGATTGGGAGGGCAGGGGCCTCACTGAAGCTTTCTTT
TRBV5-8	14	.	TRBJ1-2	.	CASTQTPFEYGYTF	TGTGCCAGCACCCAGACACCCTTTGAGTATGGCTACACCTTC
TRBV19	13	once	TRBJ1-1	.	CASSPKRGTEAFF	TGTGCCAGTAGTCCCAAGAGGGGGACTGAAGCTTTCTTT
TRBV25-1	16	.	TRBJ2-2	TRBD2	CASSVGAGDYPGELFF	TGTGCCAGCAGTGTAGGAGCGGGAGATTATCCCGGGGAGCTGTTTTTT
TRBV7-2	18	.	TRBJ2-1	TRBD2	CASSSGLAGGFSYNEQFF	TGTGCCAGCAGCTCGGGACTAGCGGGAGGGTTCTCCTACAATGAGCAGTTCTTC
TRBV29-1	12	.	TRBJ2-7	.	CSVVGEEGWQYF	TGCAGCGTTGTCGGGGAGGAAGGTTGGCAGTACTTC
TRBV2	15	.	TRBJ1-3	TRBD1	CASRPRDSSGNTIYF	TGTGCCAGCAGACCCCGGGACAGCTCTGGAAACACCATATATTTT
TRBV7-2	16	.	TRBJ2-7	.	CASSLVGADARGEQYF	TGTGCCAGCAGCTTAGTTGGGGCCGATGCCCGGGGCGAGCAGTACTTC
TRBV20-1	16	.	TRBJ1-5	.	CSARGHDINSNQPQHF	TGCAGTGCTAGAGGTCATGATATTAATAGCAATCAGCCCCAGCATTTT
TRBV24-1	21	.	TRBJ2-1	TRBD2	CATSEAPGLAGARYSRNEQFF	TGTGCCACCAGTGAGGCTCCGGGACTAGCGGGAGCTCGGTATAGTCGCAATGAGCAGTTCTTC
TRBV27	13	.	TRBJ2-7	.	CASSFGRAREQYF	TGTGCCAGCAGTTTCGGTAGGGCGCGGGAGCAGTACTTC
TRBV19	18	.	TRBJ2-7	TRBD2	CASSKRSLLAGEGYEQYF	TGTGCCAGTAGTAAAAGGTCCCTTCTAGCGGGAGAAGGCTACGAGCAGTACTTC
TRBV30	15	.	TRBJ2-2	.	CAWSVPGADTGELFF	TGTGCCTGGAGTGTACCTGGGGCGGACACCGGGGAGCTGTTTTTT
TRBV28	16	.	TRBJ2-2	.	CASSSPGLRWTGELFF	TGTGCCAGCAGTTCGCCCGGCCTACGGTGGACCGGGGAGCTGTTTTTT
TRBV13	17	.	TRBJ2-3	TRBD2	CASSPIGLAGTTDTQYF	TGTGCCAGCAGCCCCATCGGACTAGCGGGGACAACAGATACGCAGTATTTT
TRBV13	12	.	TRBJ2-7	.	CASSFLADEQYF	TGTGCCAGCAGCTTCCTAGCTGACGAGCAGTACTTC
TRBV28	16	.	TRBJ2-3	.	CASSLIQLRATDTQYF	TGTGCCAGCAGTTTGATCCAACTTAGGGCGACAGATACGCAGTATTTT
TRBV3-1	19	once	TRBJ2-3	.	CASSPVFGGPRIIADTQYF	TGTGCCAGCAGCCCCGTATTCGGCGGCCCTCGGATTATTGCAGATACGCAGTATTTT
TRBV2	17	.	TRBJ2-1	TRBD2	CASSDFGASGGENEQFF	TGTGCCAGCAGCGACTTCGGCGCTAGCGGGGGGGAAAATGAGCAGTTCTTC
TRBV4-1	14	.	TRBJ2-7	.	CASSPTDLSYEQYF	TGCGCCAGCAGCCCAACCGACCTATCCTACGAGCAGTACTTC
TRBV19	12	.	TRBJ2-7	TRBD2	CASKGLDYEQYF	TGTGCCAGTAAGGGACTAGACTACGAGCAGTACTTC
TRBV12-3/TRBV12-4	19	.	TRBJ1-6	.	CASSLYWTSMSSYNSPLHF	TGTGCCAGCAGTTTGTATTGGACATCCATGAGCTCCTATAATTCACCCCTCCACTTT
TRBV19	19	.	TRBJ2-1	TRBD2	CASSIGPAGGLSSYNEQFF	TGTGCCAGTAGTATAGGTCCAGCGGGGGGCCTCAGCTCCTACAATGAGCAGTTCTTC
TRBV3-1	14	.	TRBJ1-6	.	CASRLDSLYSPLHF	TGTGCCAGCAGGCTGGACAGCCTTTATTCACCCCTCCACTTT
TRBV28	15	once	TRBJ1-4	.	CASSSQGLNGEKLFF	TGTGCCAGCAGCTCACAGGGCCTGAATGGGGAAAAACTGTTTTTT
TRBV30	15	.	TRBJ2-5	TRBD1	CAWVSRDREEETQYF	TGTGCCTGGGTATCTCGGGACAGGGAGGAAGAGACCCAGTACTTC
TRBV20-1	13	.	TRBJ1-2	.	CSADGYSDYGYTF	TGCAGTGCTGATGGTTATTCGGATTATGGCTACACCTTC
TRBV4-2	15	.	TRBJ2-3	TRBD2	CASSQDGGRSDTQYF	TGTGCCAGCAGCCAAGATGGCGGGAGAAGCGATACGCAGTATTTT
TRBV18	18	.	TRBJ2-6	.	CASSPKGQTHTGANVLTF	TGTGCCAGCTCACCAAAGGGACAAACCCACACTGGGGCCAACGTCCTGACTTTC
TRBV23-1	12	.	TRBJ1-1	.	CASSQVRAEAFF	TGCGCCAGCAGTCAAGTTCGAGCTGAAGCTTTCTTT
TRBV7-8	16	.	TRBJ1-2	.	CASSLDGVGAAYGYTF	TGTGCCAGCAGCTTAGATGGGGTAGGGGCGGCCTATGGCTACACCTTC
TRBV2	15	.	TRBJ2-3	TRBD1	CASTVGQGAIDTQYF	TGTGCCAGCACCGTGGGACAGGGGGCAATAGATACGCAGTATTTT
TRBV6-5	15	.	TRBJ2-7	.	CASSYFGRDSYEQYF	TGTGCCAGCAGTTACTTCGGCAGGGACTCCTACGAGCAGTACTTC
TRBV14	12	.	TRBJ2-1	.	CASSLAHNEQFF	TGTGCCAGCAGCCTAGCCCACAATGAGCAGTTCTTC
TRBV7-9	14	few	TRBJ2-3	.	CASSLGYGTDTQYF	TGTGCCAGCAGCTTAGGGTACGGGACAGATACGCAGTATTTT
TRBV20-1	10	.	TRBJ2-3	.	CSARMDTQYF	TGCAGTGCTAGAATGGATACGCAGTATTTT
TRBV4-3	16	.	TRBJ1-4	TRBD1	CASSQDTGGMDEKLFF	TGCGCCAGCAGCCAGGACACAGGGGGTATGGATGAAAAACTGTTTTTT
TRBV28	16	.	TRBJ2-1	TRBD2	CASSTLTSGSQNEQFF	TGTGCCAGCAGTACCCTGACTAGCGGGAGTCAAAATGAGCAGTTCTTC
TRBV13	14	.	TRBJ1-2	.	CASSLGRGVGGYTF	TGTGCCAGCAGCTTAGGTAGGGGCGTAGGCGGCTACACCTTC
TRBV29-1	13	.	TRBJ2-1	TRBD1	CSASGQADNEQFF	TGCAGCGCGTCGGGACAGGCTGACAATGAGCAGTTCTTC
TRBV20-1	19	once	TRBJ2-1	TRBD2	CSARAVTSGATSSYNEQFF	TGCAGTGCTAGGGCTGTGACTAGCGGGGCCACCAGCTCCTACAATGAGCAGTTCTTC
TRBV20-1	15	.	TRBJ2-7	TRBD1	CSAKSLGTASYEQYF	TGCAGTGCTAAGTCTTTGGGGACAGCCTCCTACGAGCAGTACTTC
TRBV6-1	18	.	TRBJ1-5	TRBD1	CASRKLFGTAPSNQPQHF	TGTGCCAGCAGAAAGTTATTCGGGACAGCTCCTAGCAATCAGCCCCAGCATTTT